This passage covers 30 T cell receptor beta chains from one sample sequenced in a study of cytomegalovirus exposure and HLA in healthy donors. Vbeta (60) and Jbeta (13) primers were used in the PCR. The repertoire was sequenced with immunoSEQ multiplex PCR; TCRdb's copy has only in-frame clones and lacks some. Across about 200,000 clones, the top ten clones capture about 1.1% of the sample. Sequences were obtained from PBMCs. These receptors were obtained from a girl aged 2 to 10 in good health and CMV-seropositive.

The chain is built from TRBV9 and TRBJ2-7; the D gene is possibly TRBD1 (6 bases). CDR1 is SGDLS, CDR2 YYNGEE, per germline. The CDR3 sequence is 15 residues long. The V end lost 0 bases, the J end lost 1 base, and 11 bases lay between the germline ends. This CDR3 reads CASSVVDSGSYEQYF. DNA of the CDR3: TGTGCCAGCAGCGTAGTGGACAGTGGTTCCTACGAGCAGTACTTC.

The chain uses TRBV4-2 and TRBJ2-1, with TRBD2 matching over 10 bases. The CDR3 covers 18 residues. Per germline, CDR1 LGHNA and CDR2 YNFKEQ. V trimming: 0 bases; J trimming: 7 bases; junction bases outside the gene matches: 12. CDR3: CASSQDTPGLASRNEQFF. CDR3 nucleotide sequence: TGTGCCAGCAGCCAAGATACGCCGGGACTAGCGTCCCGAAATGAGCAGTTCTTC.

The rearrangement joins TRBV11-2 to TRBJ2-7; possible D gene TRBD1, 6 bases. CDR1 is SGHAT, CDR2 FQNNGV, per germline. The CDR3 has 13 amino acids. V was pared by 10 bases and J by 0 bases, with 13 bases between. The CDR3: CATRQAASYEQYF. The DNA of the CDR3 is TGTGCCACACGACAGGCCGCCTCCTACGAGCAGTACTTC.

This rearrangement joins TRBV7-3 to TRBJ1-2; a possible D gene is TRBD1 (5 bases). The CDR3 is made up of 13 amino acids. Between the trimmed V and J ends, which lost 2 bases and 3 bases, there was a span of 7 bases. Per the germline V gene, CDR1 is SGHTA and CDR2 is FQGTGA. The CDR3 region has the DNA TGTGCCAGCAGCTTAGGAGGGGACTATGGCTACACCTTC. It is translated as CASSLGGDYGYTF.

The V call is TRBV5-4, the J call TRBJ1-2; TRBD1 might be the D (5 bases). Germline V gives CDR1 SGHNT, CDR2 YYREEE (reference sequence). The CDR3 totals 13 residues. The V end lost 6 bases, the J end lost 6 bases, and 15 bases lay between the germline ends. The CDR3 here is CASTYGGGHGYTF. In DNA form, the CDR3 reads TGTGCCAGCACGTACGGCGGGGGACATGGCTACACCTTC.

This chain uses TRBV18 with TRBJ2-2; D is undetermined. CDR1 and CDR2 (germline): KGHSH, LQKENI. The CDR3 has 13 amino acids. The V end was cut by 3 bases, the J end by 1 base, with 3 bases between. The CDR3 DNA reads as TGTGCCAGCTCACCCCAGAACACCGGGGAGCTGTTTTTT. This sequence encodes CASSPQNTGELFF.

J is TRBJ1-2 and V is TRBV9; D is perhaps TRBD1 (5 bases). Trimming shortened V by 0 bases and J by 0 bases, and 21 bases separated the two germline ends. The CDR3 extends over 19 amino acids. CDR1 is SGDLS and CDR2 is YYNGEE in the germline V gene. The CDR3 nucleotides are TGTGCCAGCAGCGTAGGGGCGCGAAAGGGGACTACTTCTAACTATGGCTACACCTTC. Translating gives CASSVGARKGTTSNYGYTF.

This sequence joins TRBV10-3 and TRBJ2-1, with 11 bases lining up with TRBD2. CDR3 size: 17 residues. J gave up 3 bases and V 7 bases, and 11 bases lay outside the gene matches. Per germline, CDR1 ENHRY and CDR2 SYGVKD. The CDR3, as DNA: TGTGCCATCATGGACAGAGTTGGGACTAGCGGCTACAATGAGCAGTTCTTC. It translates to CAIMDRVGTSGYNEQFF.

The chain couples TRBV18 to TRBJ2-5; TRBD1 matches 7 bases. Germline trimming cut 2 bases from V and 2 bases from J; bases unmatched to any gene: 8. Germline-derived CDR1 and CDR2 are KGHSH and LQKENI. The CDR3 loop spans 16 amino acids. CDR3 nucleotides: TGTGCCAGCTCACCAAGGGACAGTCTTTTTCAAGAGACCCAGTACTTC. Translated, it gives CASSPRDSLFQETQYF.

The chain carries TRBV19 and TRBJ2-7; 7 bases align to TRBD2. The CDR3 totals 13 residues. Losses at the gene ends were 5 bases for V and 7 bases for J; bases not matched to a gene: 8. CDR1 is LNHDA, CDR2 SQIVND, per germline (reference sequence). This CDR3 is CASSPGTTLEQYF. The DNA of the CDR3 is TGTGCCAGTAGTCCCGGGACTACCCTAGAGCAGTACTTC.

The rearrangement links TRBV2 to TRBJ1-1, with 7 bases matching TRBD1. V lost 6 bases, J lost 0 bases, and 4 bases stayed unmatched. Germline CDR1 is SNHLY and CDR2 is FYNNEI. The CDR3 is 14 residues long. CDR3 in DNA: TGTGCCAGCAGGGAGACAGGGTTGAACACTGAAGCTTTCTTT. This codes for CASRETGLNTEAFF.

The CDR3 coding sequence is TGTGCCAGCAGTCCCCGGACAGGGAACGAGCAGTACTTC. Amino acids: CASSPRTGNEQYF. The rearrangement uses TRBV27 and TRBJ2-7; 8 bases align to TRBD1. The germline CDR1 and CDR2 sequences are MNHEY and SMNVEV (reference sequence). After removal of 5 bases from V and 5 bases from J, the junction contained 5 bases not matched to a gene. The CDR3 sequence is 13 residues long.

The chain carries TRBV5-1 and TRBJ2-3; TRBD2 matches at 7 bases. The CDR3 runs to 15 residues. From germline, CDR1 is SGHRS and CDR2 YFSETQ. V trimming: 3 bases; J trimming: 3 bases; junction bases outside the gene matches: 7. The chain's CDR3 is CASSSPGLNTDTQYF. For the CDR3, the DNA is TGCGCCAGCAGCTCACCGGGACTAAATACAGATACGCAGTATTTT.

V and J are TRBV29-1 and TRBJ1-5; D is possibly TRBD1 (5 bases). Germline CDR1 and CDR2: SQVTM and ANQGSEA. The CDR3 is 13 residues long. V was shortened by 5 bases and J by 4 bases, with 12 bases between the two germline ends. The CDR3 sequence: CSVSGGGNQPQHF. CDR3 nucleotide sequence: TGCAGCGTTAGTGGGGGGGGTAATCAGCCCCAGCATTTT.

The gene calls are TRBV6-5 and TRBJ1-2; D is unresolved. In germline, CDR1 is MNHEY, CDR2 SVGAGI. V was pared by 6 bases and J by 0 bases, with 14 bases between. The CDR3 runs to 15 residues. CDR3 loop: CASSHLDKPNYGYTF. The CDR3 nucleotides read TGTGCCAGCAGCCACCTTGACAAGCCTAACTATGGCTACACCTTC.

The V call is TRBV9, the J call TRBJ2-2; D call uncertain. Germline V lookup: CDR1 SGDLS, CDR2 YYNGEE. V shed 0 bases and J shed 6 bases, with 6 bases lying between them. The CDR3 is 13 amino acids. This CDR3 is CASSVGLPGELFF. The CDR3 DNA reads TGTGCCAGCAGCGTAGGACTGCCCGGGGAGCTGTTTTTT.

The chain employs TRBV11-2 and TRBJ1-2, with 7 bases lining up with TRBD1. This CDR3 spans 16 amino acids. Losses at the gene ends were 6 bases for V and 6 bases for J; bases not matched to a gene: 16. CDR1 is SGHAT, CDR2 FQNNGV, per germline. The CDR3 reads CASRRRTTGRLDGYTF. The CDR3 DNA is TGTGCCAGCAGACGCCGCACGACAGGGCGGCTGGATGGCTACACCTTC.

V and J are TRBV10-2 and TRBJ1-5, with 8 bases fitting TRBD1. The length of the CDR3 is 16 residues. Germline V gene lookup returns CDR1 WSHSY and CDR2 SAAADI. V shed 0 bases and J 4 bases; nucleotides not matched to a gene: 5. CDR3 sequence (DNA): TGCGCCAGCAGTGAGTCCCCAGACAGGGGAAATCAGCCCCAGCATTTT. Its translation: CASSESPDRGNQPQHF.

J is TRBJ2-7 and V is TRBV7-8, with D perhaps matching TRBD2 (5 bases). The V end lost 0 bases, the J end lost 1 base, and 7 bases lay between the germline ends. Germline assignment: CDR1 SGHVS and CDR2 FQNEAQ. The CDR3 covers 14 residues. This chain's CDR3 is CASSLAAESYEQYF. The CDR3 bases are TGTGCCAGCAGCTTAGCAGCGGAATCCTACGAGCAGTACTTC. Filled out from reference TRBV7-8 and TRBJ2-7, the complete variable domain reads GAGVSQSPRYKVAKRGQDVALRCDPISGHVSLFWYQQALGQGPEFLTYFQNEAQLDKSGLPSDRFFAERPEGSVSTLKIQRTQQEDSAVYLCASSLAAESYEQYFGPGTRLTVT.

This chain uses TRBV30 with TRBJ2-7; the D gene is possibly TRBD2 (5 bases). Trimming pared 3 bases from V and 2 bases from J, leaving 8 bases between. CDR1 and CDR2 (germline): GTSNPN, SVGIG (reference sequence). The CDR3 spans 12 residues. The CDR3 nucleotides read TGTGCCTGGAGAGCGGCGCCCTACGAGCAGTACTTC. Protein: CAWRAAPYEQYF. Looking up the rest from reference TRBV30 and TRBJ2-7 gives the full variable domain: SQTIHQWPATLVQPVGSPLSLECTVEGTSNPNLYWYRQAAGRGLQLLFYSVGIGQISSEVPQNLSASRPQDRQFILSSKKLLLSDSGFYLCAWRAAPYEQYFGPGTRLTVT.

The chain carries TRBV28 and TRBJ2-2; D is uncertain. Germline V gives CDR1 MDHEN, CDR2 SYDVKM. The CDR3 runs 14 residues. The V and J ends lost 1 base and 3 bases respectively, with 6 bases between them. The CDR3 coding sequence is TGTGCCAGCAGTTTATTGGTAGACACCGGGGAGCTGTTTTTT. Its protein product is CASSLLVDTGELFF.

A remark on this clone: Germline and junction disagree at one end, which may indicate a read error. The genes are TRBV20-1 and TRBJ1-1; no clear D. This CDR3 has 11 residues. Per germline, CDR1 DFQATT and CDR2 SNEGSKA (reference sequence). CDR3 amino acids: CSARVNTEAFF. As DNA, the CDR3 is TGCAGTGCGAGAGTAAACACTGAAGCTTTCTTT.

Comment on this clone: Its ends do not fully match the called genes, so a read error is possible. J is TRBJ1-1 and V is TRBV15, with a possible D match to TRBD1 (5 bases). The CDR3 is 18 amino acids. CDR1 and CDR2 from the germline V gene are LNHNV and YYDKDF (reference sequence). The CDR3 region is CATSRPGEGGRRGTETFF. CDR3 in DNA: TGTGCCACCAGCAGACCGGGGGAGGGCGGGAGGCGTGGAACTGAAACTTTCTTT.

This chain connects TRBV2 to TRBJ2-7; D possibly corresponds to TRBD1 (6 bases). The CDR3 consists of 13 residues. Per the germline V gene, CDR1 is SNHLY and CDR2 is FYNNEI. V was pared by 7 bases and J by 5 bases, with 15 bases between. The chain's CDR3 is CASIGRGSNEQYF. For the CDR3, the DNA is TGTGCCAGCATAGGAAGGGGGAGCAACGAGCAGTACTTC.

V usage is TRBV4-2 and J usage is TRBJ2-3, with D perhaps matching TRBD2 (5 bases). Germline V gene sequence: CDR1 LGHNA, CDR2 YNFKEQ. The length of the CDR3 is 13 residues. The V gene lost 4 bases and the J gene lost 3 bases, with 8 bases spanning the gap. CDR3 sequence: CASSPRETDTQYF. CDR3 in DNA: TGTGCCAGCAGCCCGAGGGAGACAGATACGCAGTATTTT.

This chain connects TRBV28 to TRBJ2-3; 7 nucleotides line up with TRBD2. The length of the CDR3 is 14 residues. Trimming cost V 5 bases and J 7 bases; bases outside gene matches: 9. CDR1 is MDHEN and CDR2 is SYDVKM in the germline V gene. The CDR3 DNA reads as TGTGCCAGCAGTCCCCCGGGCGGGAGTAATACGCAGTATTTT. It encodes CASSPPGGSNTQYF.

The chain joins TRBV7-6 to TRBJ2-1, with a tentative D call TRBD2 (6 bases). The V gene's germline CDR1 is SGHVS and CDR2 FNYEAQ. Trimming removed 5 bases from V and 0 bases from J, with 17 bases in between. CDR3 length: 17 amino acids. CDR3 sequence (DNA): TGTGCCAGCAGCCGTGGGGGGTCTATGAGCTCCTACAATGAGCAGTTCTTC. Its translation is CASSRGGSMSSYNEQFF.

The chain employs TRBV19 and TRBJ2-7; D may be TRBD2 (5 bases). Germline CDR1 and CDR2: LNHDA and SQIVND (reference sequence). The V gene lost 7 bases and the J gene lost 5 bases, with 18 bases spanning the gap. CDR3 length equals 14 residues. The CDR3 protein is CASTPRGKLHEQYF. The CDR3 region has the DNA TGTGCCAGTACCCCCCGAGGGAAACTGCACGAGCAGTACTTC.

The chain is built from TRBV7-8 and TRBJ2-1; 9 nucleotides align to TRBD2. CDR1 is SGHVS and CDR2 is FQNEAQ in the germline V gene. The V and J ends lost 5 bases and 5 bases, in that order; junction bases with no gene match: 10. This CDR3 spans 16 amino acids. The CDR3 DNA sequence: TGTGCCAGCAGCCTTAAGCGGGAGGTCTTCCACAATGAGCAGTTCTTC. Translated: CASSLKREVFHNEQFF.

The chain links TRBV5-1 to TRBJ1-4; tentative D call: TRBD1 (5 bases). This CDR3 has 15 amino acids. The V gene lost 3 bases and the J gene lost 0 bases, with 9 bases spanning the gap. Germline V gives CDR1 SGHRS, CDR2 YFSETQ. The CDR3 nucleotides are TGCGCCAGCAGCTGGACGACAGCAACTAATGAAAAACTGTTTTTT. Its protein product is CASSWTTATNEKLFF.